This is a list of T cell receptor beta chains from one sample in a study of blood T cell repertoires in COVID-19. Profiled with immunoSEQ multiplex PCR; TCRdb holds only in-frame clones, not every one. The top ten hold about 9.6% of the sample, which has about 180,000 clones, roughly 83% seen once. Sequenced input: PBMCs or T cells enriched from blood (not recorded which). These receptor sequences come from a woman aged 25 to 39 who had recovered from COVID-19. Each CDR3 is given with its conserved first and last residue. D genes are given only for firm matches. For some rows the clone size is stated as once, few or many, or as a class when expanded; others skip it.

clone size: .; J gene: TRBJ1-5; D gene: .; V gene: TRBV14; CDR3 protein: CASSQYSGPQHF; CDR3 DNA: TGTGCCAGCAGCCAATATTCGGGACCCCAGCATTTT
clone size: .; J gene: TRBJ2-1; D gene: .; V gene: TRBV19; CDR3 protein: CASSDPGLARYNEQFF; CDR3 DNA: TGTGCCAGTAGTGACCCCGGGCTAGCGAGATACAATGAGCAGTTCTTC
clone size: .; J gene: TRBJ1-5; D gene: TRBD1; V gene: TRBV7-6; CDR3 protein: CASSKDRGGQPQHF; CDR3 DNA: TGTGCCAGCAGCAAGGACAGGGGCGGGCAGCCCCAGCATTTT
clone size: .; J gene: TRBJ1-4; D gene: TRBD1; V gene: TRBV3-1/TRBV3-2; CDR3 protein: CASSQADRVEKLFF; CDR3 DNA: TGTGCCAGCAGCCAAGCGGACAGGGTTGAAAAACTGTTTTTT
clone size: .; J gene: TRBJ2-1; D gene: TRBD1; V gene: TRBV28; CDR3 protein: CASSRDRGNEQFF; CDR3 DNA: TGTGCCAGCAGTAGGGACAGGGGGAATGAGCAGTTCTTC
clone size: .; J gene: TRBJ2-3; D gene: .; V gene: TRBV28; CDR3 protein: CASSSVGANTDTQYF; CDR3 DNA: TGTGCCAGCAGTTCTGTGGGAGCCAACACAGATACGCAGTATTTT
clone size: .; J gene: TRBJ2-7; D gene: TRBD1; V gene: TRBV28; CDR3 protein: CASSLDRVRPEQYF; CDR3 DNA: TGTGCCAGCAGTTTAGACAGGGTGAGACCCGAGCAGTACTTC
clone size: .; J gene: TRBJ2-7; D gene: TRBD2; V gene: TRBV6-5; CDR3 protein: CASSFRTSGSYEQYF; CDR3 DNA: TGTGCCAGCAGTTTCCGGACTAGCGGATCCTACGAGCAGTACTTC
clone size: .; J gene: TRBJ1-1; D gene: TRBD1; V gene: TRBV25-1; CDR3 protein: CASRGTGKAFF; CDR3 DNA: TGTGCCAGCAGGGGGACAGGGAAAGCTTTCTTT
clone size: .; J gene: TRBJ2-3; D gene: .; V gene: TRBV5-8; CDR3 protein: CASSLGVDRSSTDTQYF; CDR3 DNA: TGTGCCAGCAGCTTGGGGGTGGACAGATCTAGCACAGATACGCAGTATTTT
clone size: .; J gene: TRBJ1-5; D gene: TRBD1; V gene: TRBV6-5; CDR3 protein: CASSSDRGSYQPQHF; CDR3 DNA: TGTGCCAGCAGTTCTGACAGGGGTAGTTATCAGCCCCAGCATTTT
clone size: .; J gene: TRBJ2-3; D gene: TRBD2; V gene: TRBV3-1/TRBV3-2; CDR3 protein: CASSPFSGSGTDTQYF; CDR3 DNA: TGTGCCAGCAGCCCCTTTAGCGGGAGCGGCACAGATACGCAGTATTTT
clone size: few; J gene: TRBJ2-1; D gene: TRBD2; V gene: TRBV25-1; CDR3 protein: CASSRGATSGISYNEQFF; CDR3 DNA: TGTGCCAGCAGTCGTGGTGCCACTAGCGGGATTAGCTACAATGAGCAGTTCTTC
clone size: .; J gene: TRBJ2-3; D gene: .; V gene: TRBV7-9; CDR3 protein: CASSLGGPPTQYF; CDR3 DNA: TGTGCCAGCAGCTTAGGAGGGCCTCCTACGCAGTATTTT
clone size: .; J gene: TRBJ1-1; D gene: TRBD1; V gene: TRBV4-1; CDR3 protein: CASSQRDRENTEAFF; CDR3 DNA: TGCGCCAGCAGCCAACGGGACAGGGAGAACACTGAAGCTTTCTTT
clone size: .; J gene: TRBJ1-3; D gene: .; V gene: TRBV5-1; CDR3 protein: CASSSTTGSGNTIYF; CDR3 DNA: TGCGCCAGCAGCTCGACGACAGGATCTGGAAACACCATATATTTT
clone size: once; J gene: TRBJ2-1; D gene: .; V gene: TRBV24-1; CDR3 protein: CATSAQANEQFF; CDR3 DNA: TGTGCCACCAGTGCTCAAGCCAATGAGCAGTTCTTC
clone size: few; J gene: TRBJ1-2; D gene: .; V gene: TRBV6-6; CDR3 protein: CASSRPLGSVEDGYTF; CDR3 DNA: TGTGCCAGCAGTCGCCCCCTGGGCTCCGTAGAAGATGGCTACACCTTC
clone size: .; J gene: TRBJ2-6; D gene: .; V gene: TRBV6-6; CDR3 protein: CASSPVASGANVLTF; CDR3 DNA: TGTGCCAGCAGTCCGGTTGCTTCTGGGGCCAACGTCCTGACTTTC
clone size: .; J gene: TRBJ2-1; D gene: TRBD1; V gene: TRBV5-1; CDR3 protein: CASSVQGDRGQFF; CDR3 DNA: TGCGCCAGCAGCGTTCAAGGGGACAGGGGCCAGTTCTTC